This TCR beta chain was captured by sequencing in a study of beta chain features in type 1 diabetes. Overall study: Analysis included 107,917,701 sorted cells drawn from all samples. Study-wide points: In every one of the four CD4+ subsets, TCRB CDR3s were moderately but significantly shorter in Type 1 diabetes patients.

Losses at the gene ends were 3 bases for V and 8 bases for J; bases not matched to a gene: 12. From germline, CDR1 is GTSNPN and CDR2 SVGIG (reference sequence). The CDR3 spans 14 residues. Heparinised blood was drawn once per donor, averaging about 0.11 L. Each population that was sorted was more than 95% pure. Details on this clone: What it binds is not known.

Expressed TCRB transcripts were sequenced after all isolated RNA was converted to cDNA. Sequencing used immunoSEQ multiplex PCR; TCRdb keeps in-frame clones, though not all of them. The sample includes roughly 180,000 clones, approximately 8.1% of them seen just once. Source material: central memory CD4+ T cells from blood. The sequence derives from a woman between 35 and 50 years old with type 1 diabetes. The chain employs TRBV30 and TRBJ2-5; TRBD1 agrees at 7 bases. Written as DNA, the CDR3 is TGTGCCTGGAGATTTGCAGGGGGTCTAGGTACCCAGTACTTC. This translates into CAWRFAGGLGTQYF.